This TCR beta chain was found in a study of T cell responses to AZD1222 COVID-19 vaccine (dated by TCRdb to the early 2020s). Study-level background: AZD1222 recipients with second doses at about 4 weeks or about 12 weeks were pooled, because spike-specific TCR depth and breadth did not differ between schedules. TCR sequencing covered some 240 trial participants: about 210 given two doses of AZD1222 and 26 given two doses of MenACWY control vaccine. Trial participants were enrolled by age into 18-55, 56-69 and 70-plus year subgroups, with 148, 28 and 57 TCR-sequenced participants respectively.

What the time point label conveys for this sample: baseline before first vaccination. Samples from vaccinated people were obtained from the UK trials COV001 and COV002, which included a single-blind randomized controlled phase 2/3 trial of AZD1222 (ChAdOx1 nCoV-19) in healthy adults. Trial participant PBMC samples were collected at day 0 and day 28 after the second dose for TCRbeta chain sequencing. The CDR3 goes from the cysteine to the phenylalanine over 12 residues. The kept DNA is CDR3 alone, 36 bases in frame from the first base. Sequences WSHSY (CDR1) and SAAADI (CDR2) are obtained from the germline V gene. Trimming removed 5 bases from V and 5 bases from J, leaving 10 bases between the germline ends. Details on this clone: Its antigen target is currently unknown. No base-level quality is on record; no much larger clone is a single base apart.

The CDR3 regions of human TCRbeta chains were subjected to immunosequencing. Per the source publication's procedure: TCRs in the repertoires were compared against a reference library of SARS-CoV-2-specific TCRs that had been generated with the MIRA antigen-specificity platform. Breadth was defined as the fraction of unique TCRs that were SARS-CoV-2-associated. Depth was defined as the fraction of total T cells that were SARS-CoV-2-associated. Using the MIRA data, each spike-specific TCR was assigned both to the spike region to which the TCR was reactive and to a CD4 or CD8 class. Log10-transformed breadth and depth values were compared by one-way ANOVA with Sidak's multiple comparisons tests. Here the immuneACCESS table is served through TCRdb, limited to in-frame sequences with V and J called. Missing clones are a known gap in these copies; in checked studies unresolved V genes cover under half, and the rest lacks a known reason. That table gives V, J and clone size, and the DNA gave D and trimming. The sample data list some 90,000 clones, and approximately 90% of these were observed just once. The ten largest clonotypes hold approximately 1.4% of the sample.

Overall results and qualifications from the work: Conclusions about previously exposed vaccinees are limited because only 6 or 7 AZD1222 recipients were SARS-CoV-2 seropositive at baseline. Most participants were white British and females outnumbered males, and the authors suggested that clonal diversity may have been underestimated. The vaccine-associated CD4 TCRs covered the entire spike protein, and the dominant responses fell in regions 160-218 and 743-854. Reportedly, almost half of the unique spike-specific TCRs recognized epitopes lying outside the regions that are mutated in the B.1.351 and B.1.1.7 variants. In the small 56-69-year group, the increase in depth fell short of significance, most likely because of low power. A significant rise in spike-specific TCR breadth and depth was observed after two AZD1222 doses relative to day 0 and relative to MenACWY recipients. Because no samples from the day 14 peak response were available, repertoires could be characterized only after the peak T cell response.

The receptor's source is an adult in good health. The material was peripheral blood, obtained on day 0 of AZD1222 vaccination. The rearrangement joined TRBV10-2 to TRBJ2-7; TRBD2 is perhaps the D gene, given 6 matching bases. The DNA sequence follows: TGCGCCAGCAGTTGGCGGGACCACGAGCAGTACTTC. Translated, this is CASSWRDHEQYF.